These T cell receptor beta chains were read from a single sample in a study of shared clonotypes between healthy human individuals. Produced via immunoSEQ multiplex PCR; TCRdb's table is partial and in-frame only. The table lists hundreds of thousands of clones, roughly 96% of them singletons. Specimen: naive CD8+ T cells sorted from blood. The receptors shown here come from a woman in her 30s in good health. Both conserved end residues are part of each CDR3. The D gene is left open where the match is weak. Clone size is shown for a subset of rows, as once, few, many or a class of expanded clone.

cdr3_length: 14; clone_size: NA; j_call: TRBJ1-5; v_call: TRBV19; d_call: NA; cdr3_aa: CASSWTEGDQPQHF; cdr3_nt: TGTGCCAGTAGCTGGACAGAGGGTGATCAGCCCCAGCATTTT
cdr3_length: 15; clone_size: NA; j_call: TRBJ2-2; v_call: TRBV29-1; d_call: TRBD2; cdr3_aa: CSVELAETNTGELFF; cdr3_nt: TGCAGCGTTGAACTAGCGGAGACGAACACCGGGGAGCTGTTTTTT
cdr3_length: 16; clone_size: NA; j_call: TRBJ2-2; v_call: TRBV5-1; d_call: TRBD1; cdr3_aa: CASSRGQGLNTGELFF; cdr3_nt: TGCGCCAGCAGCAGGGGACAGGGTCTAAACACCGGGGAGCTGTTTTTT
cdr3_length: 14; clone_size: NA; j_call: TRBJ1-1; v_call: TRBV19; d_call: NA; cdr3_aa: CASSISQVNTEAFF; cdr3_nt: TGTGCCAGTAGTATAAGTCAGGTGAACACTGAAGCTTTCTTT
cdr3_length: 16; clone_size: NA; j_call: TRBJ2-7; v_call: TRBV7-8; d_call: TRBD1; cdr3_aa: CASSLRGRDRAYEQYF; cdr3_nt: TGTGCCAGCAGCTTAAGAGGCCGGGACAGGGCCTACGAGCAGTACTTC
cdr3_length: 15; clone_size: NA; j_call: TRBJ2-7; v_call: TRBV5-1; d_call: TRBD1; cdr3_aa: CASSLEGTGAYEQYF; cdr3_nt: TGCGCCAGCAGCTTGGAGGGGACAGGGGCCTACGAGCAGTACTTC
cdr3_length: 16; clone_size: once; j_call: TRBJ2-1; v_call: TRBV6-5; d_call: NA; cdr3_aa: CASSYSGGRKYNEQFF; cdr3_nt: TGTGCCAGCAGTTACTCTGGCGGCAGAAAATACAATGAGCAGTTCTTC
cdr3_length: 12; clone_size: NA; j_call: TRBJ1-1; v_call: TRBV5-4; d_call: NA; cdr3_aa: CASSFQNTEAFF; cdr3_nt: TGTGCCAGCAGCTTCCAAAACACTGAAGCTTTCTTT
cdr3_length: 15; clone_size: NA; j_call: TRBJ2-7; v_call: TRBV28; d_call: NA; cdr3_aa: CASSFPSGLTYEQYF; cdr3_nt: TGTGCCAGCAGCTTTCCCTCGGGATTGACCTACGAGCAGTACTTC
cdr3_length: 17; clone_size: NA; j_call: TRBJ2-1; v_call: TRBV27; d_call: TRBD1; cdr3_aa: CASSLLTGTGPSNEQFF; cdr3_nt: TGTGCCAGCAGTTTACTTACCGGGACAGGGCCTTCCAATGAGCAGTTCTTC
cdr3_length: 14; clone_size: once; j_call: TRBJ2-7; v_call: TRBV28; d_call: NA; cdr3_aa: CASSFRGTSYEQYF; cdr3_nt: TGTGCCAGCAGTTTTCGGGGAACCTCCTACGAGCAGTACTTC
cdr3_length: 19; clone_size: NA; j_call: TRBJ1-3; v_call: TRBV7-6; d_call: NA; cdr3_aa: CASSLEGPWQANSGNTIYF; cdr3_nt: TGTGCCAGCAGCTTAGAGGGTCCTTGGCAGGCGAACTCTGGAAACACCATATATTTT
cdr3_length: 13; clone_size: NA; j_call: TRBJ2-7; v_call: TRBV28; d_call: NA; cdr3_aa: CASRPLASYEQYF; cdr3_nt: TGTGCCAGCAGACCTCTAGCGTCTTACGAGCAGTACTTC
cdr3_length: 15; clone_size: NA; j_call: TRBJ1-1; v_call: TRBV6-1; d_call: NA; cdr3_aa: CATARDKKLNTEAFF; cdr3_nt: TGTGCCACCGCCCGGGACAAAAAACTGAACACTGAAGCTTTCTTT
cdr3_length: 14; clone_size: once; j_call: TRBJ2-1; v_call: TRBV6-5; d_call: NA; cdr3_aa: CASSYQGYYNEQFF; cdr3_nt: TGTGCCAGCAGTTACCAAGGGTACTACAATGAGCAGTTCTTC
cdr3_length: 16; clone_size: NA; j_call: TRBJ2-7; v_call: TRBV4-1; d_call: TRBD2; cdr3_aa: CASSQESPAGSYEQYF; cdr3_nt: TGCGCCAGCAGCCAAGAAAGCCCAGCGGGGTCCTACGAGCAGTACTTC
cdr3_length: 12; clone_size: NA; j_call: TRBJ2-7; v_call: TRBV7-8; d_call: NA; cdr3_aa: CASSLAPREQYF; cdr3_nt: TGTGCCAGCAGCTTAGCCCCGCGCGAGCAGTACTTC
cdr3_length: 14; clone_size: NA; j_call: TRBJ2-7; v_call: TRBV27; d_call: NA; cdr3_aa: CASSLSGIAYEQYF; cdr3_nt: TGTGCCAGCAGTTTATCGGGGATCGCCTACGAGCAGTACTTC
cdr3_length: 13; clone_size: NA; j_call: TRBJ1-1; v_call: TRBV28; d_call: NA; cdr3_aa: CASSLIGDPEAFF; cdr3_nt: TGTGCCAGCAGTTTGATCGGAGACCCTGAAGCTTTCTTT
cdr3_length: 13; clone_size: NA; j_call: TRBJ2-1; v_call: TRBV7-9; d_call: NA; cdr3_aa: CASSRDLNNEQFF; cdr3_nt: TGTGCCAGCAGCAGGGACCTCAACAATGAGCAGTTCTTC
cdr3_length: 14; clone_size: NA; j_call: TRBJ2-1; v_call: TRBV2; d_call: TRBD1; cdr3_aa: CASTDGQGLNEQFF; cdr3_nt: TGTGCCAGCACTGACGGACAGGGCTTGAATGAGCAGTTCTTC
cdr3_length: 13; clone_size: NA; j_call: TRBJ2-7; v_call: TRBV6-1; d_call: NA; cdr3_aa: CASSEDREYEQYF; cdr3_nt: TGTGCCAGCAGTGAAGACAGGGAGTACGAGCAGTACTTC
cdr3_length: 16; clone_size: NA; j_call: TRBJ2-3; v_call: TRBV7-9; d_call: NA; cdr3_aa: CASSTLRDQRGDTQYF; cdr3_nt: TGTGCCAGCAGCACCCTCCGGGACCAAAGGGGGGATACGCAGTATTTT